The 8 T cell receptor beta chains below all came from one sample that was sequenced in a study of blood T cell repertoires in COVID-19. Sequenced by immunoSEQ multiplex PCR; TCRdb stores in-frame clones only, minus some. This table holds more than 300,000 clones, roughly 91% found once. Sequencing was performed on PBMCs or T cells enriched from blood (not recorded which). These receptors were obtained from a woman aged 18 to 35 who had recovered from COVID-19.

The chain carries TRBV6-1 and TRBJ1-4; no clear D. Germline V CDR1 and CDR2: MNHNS, SASEGT. The V gene lost 1 base and the J gene lost 8 bases, with 14 bases spanning the gap. The CDR3 is 15 residues long. CDR3 sequence: CASSEGFARREKLFF. The CDR3 DNA sequence: TGTGCCAGCAGTGAAGGCTTTGCAAGGAGGGAAAAACTGTTTTTT.

In DNA form, the CDR3 reads TGTGCCAGCAGTGACTCGAGACAGGGGAGCTCCTACAATGAGCAGTTCTTC. Translation: CASSDSRQGSSYNEQFF. The J gene is TRBJ2-1, the V gene TRBV6-4; 8 bases fit TRBD1. This CDR3 contains 17 residues. Unmatched junction bases numbered 4, after V lost 0 bases and J lost 0 bases. CDR1 is MRHNA, CDR2 SNTAGT, per germline.

The V call is TRBV5-1, the J call TRBJ1-1; the D is unclear. The CDR3 extends over 15 amino acids. Trimming removed 4 bases from V and 0 bases from J, with 13 bases in between. The V gene's germline CDR1 is SGHRS and CDR2 YFSETQ. CDR3 loop: CASSAGVGLNTEAFF. DNA of the CDR3: TGCGCCAGCAGCGCCGGGGTCGGCTTGAACACTGAAGCTTTCTTT.

V is TRBV5-1 and J is TRBJ1-1, with 10 bases that match TRBD1. V trimming: 4 bases; J trimming: 2 bases; junction bases outside the gene matches: 5. Germline V gene lookup returns CDR1 SGHRS and CDR2 YFSETQ. CDR3 length: 15 amino acids. CDR3: CASSRDRGFNTEAFF. The CDR3 DNA follows: TGCGCCAGCAGCCGGGACAGGGGATTCAACACTGAAGCTTTCTTT. Full variable domain (remainder filled in from reference TRBV5-1 and TRBJ1-1): KAGVTQTPRYLIKTRGQQVTLSCSPISGHRSVSWYQQTPGQGLQFLFEYFSETQRNKGNFPGRFSGRQFSNSRSEMNVSTLELGDSALYLCASSRDRGFNTEAFFGQGTRLTVV.

The chain uses TRBV18 and TRBJ2-7, with D perhaps matching TRBD1 (6 bases). The CDR3 length is 15 residues. V lost 3 bases to trimming and J lost 5 bases, with 17 bases between them. Germline-derived CDR1 and CDR2 are KGHSH and LQKENI. CDR3 region: CASSPSVAKGDEQYF. The CDR3 DNA follows: TGTGCCAGCTCACCCTCGGTCGCGAAGGGGGACGAGCAGTACTTC.

The chain employs TRBV19 and TRBJ2-1; tentative D call: TRBD1 (6 bases). The CDR3 has 12 amino acids. With 6 bases removed from V and 7 bases from J, the gap between germline ends came to 10 bases. The germline V gene encodes CDR1 LNHDA and CDR2 SQIVND (reference sequence). For the CDR3, the DNA is TGTGCCAGTAGCCTCCAGGGGAATGAGCAGTTCTTC. It specifies CASSLQGNEQFF.

The chain joins TRBV2 to TRBJ1-3; D is possibly TRBD1 (6 bases). V lost 6 bases to trimming and J lost 1 base, with 16 bases between them. The germline V gene encodes CDR1 SNHLY and CDR2 FYNNEI. The CDR3 runs to 16 residues. The CDR3 DNA reads as TGTGCCAGCAGCGGACAGCCGAAAGGTTCTGGAAACACCATATATTTT. It codes for CASSGQPKGSGNTIYF.

The J gene is TRBJ2-3, the V gene TRBV19, with 9 bases aligning to TRBD2. Germline V gene data show CDR1 as LNHDA and CDR2 as SQIVND (reference sequence). The CDR3 spans 15 residues. Unmatched junction bases numbered 11, after V lost 7 bases and J lost 6 bases. This CDR3 is CASKLSGGIRDTQYF. DNA for the CDR3: TGTGCCAGTAAACTGAGCGGGGGGATAAGGGATACGCAGTATTTT.